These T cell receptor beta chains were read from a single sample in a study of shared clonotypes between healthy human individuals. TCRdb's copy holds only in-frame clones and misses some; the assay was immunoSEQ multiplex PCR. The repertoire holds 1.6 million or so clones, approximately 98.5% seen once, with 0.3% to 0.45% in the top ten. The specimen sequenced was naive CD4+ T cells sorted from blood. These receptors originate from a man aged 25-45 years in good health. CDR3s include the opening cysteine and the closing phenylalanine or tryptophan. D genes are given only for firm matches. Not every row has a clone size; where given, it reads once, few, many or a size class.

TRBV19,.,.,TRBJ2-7,CASSMGVVGSYEQYF,TGTGCCAGTAGTATGGGGGTGGTTGGGTCCTACGAGCAGTACTTC
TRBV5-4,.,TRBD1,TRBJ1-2,CASIRDRGSSYGYTF,TGTGCCAGCATTCGGGACAGGGGTTCTTCGTATGGCTACACCTTC
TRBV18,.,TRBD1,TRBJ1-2,CASSPQEDRGGYTF,TGTGCCAGCTCACCACAGGAGGACAGGGGGGGCTACACCTTC
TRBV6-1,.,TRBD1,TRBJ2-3,CASSPTGGTDTQYF,TGTGCCAGCAGCCCAACAGGGGGCACAGATACGCAGTATTTT
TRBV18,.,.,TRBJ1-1,CASSPGGFGNTEAFF,TGTGCCAGCTCACCAGGGGGGTTCGGGAACACTGAAGCTTTCTTT
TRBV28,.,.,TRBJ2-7,CATRDTDYEQYF,TGTGCCACCCGGGACACGGACTACGAGCAGTACTTC
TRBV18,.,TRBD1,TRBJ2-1,CASSPGTGTYNEQFF,TGTGCCAGCTCACCCGGGACAGGAACATACAATGAGCAGTTCTTC
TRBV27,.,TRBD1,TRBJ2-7,CASSFRGRGYEQYF,TGTGCCAGCAGTTTCAGGGGGCGCGGGTACGAGCAGTACTTC
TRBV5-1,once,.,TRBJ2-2,CASSPLTAANTGELFF,TGCGCCAGCAGCCCACTCACGGCGGCGAACACCGGGGAGCTGTTTTTT
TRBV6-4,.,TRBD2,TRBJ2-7,CASRRLAGSYEQYF,TGTGCCAGCAGGAGGCTAGCGGGAAGCTACGAGCAGTACTTC
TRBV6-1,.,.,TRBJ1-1,CASSESRTASSEAFF,TGTGCCAGCAGTGAAAGTCGGACGGCGAGCTCAGAAGCTTTCTTT
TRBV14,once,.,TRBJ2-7,CASSQDLGGFRPSDF,TGTGCCAGCAGCCAAGATCTCGGCGGATTTCGCCCCTCGGACTTC
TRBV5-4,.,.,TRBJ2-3,CAIGGIPRGRTDTQYF,TGTGCCATCGGGGGGATACCGCGGGGGCGTACAGATACGCAGTATTTT
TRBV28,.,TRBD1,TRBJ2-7,CASSASGTDYEQYF,TGTGCCAGCAGTGCCTCCGGGACAGATTACGAGCAGTACTTC
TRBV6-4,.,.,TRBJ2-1,CASSDPIGSSYNEQFF,TGTGCCAGCAGTGACCCCATAGGTAGCTCCTACAATGAGCAGTTCTTC
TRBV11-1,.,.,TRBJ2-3,CASSLRGAGSTDTQYF,TGTGCCAGCAGCTTGCGCGGGGCTGGTAGCACAGATACGCAGTATTTT
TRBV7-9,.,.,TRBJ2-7,CASSPWDHSYEQYF,TGTGCCAGCAGCCCCTGGGACCACTCCTACGAGCAGTACTTC
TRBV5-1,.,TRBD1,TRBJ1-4,CASSSGQTTNEKLFF,TGCGCCAGCAGCTCGGGACAGACAACTAATGAAAAACTGTTTTTT
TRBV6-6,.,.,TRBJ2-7,CASSYIGTKSYEQYF,TGTGCCAGCAGTTACATAGGGACAAAGTCCTACGAGCAGTACTTC
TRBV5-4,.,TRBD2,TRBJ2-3,CASSPRQGLAGTDTQYF,TGTGCCAGCAGCCCACGACAGGGACTAGCGGGCACAGATACGCAGTATTTT
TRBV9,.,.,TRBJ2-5,CASSASGETQYF,TGTGCCAGCAGCGCCTCAGGGGAAACCCAGTACTTC
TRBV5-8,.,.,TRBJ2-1,CASSLSGRDEQFF,TGTGCCAGCAGCTTGTCAGGGCGGGATGAGCAGTTCTTC
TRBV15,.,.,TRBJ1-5,CATSRDKGSRNQPQHF,TGTGCCACCAGCAGAGATAAAGGGTCTCGCAATCAGCCCCAGCATTTT
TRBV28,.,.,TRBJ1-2,CASKSGYGYTF,TGTGCCAGCAAATCGGGATATGGCTACACCTTC
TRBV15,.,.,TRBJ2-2,CATSREPAVNGGELFF,TGTGCCACCAGCAGAGAACCGGCAGTAAATGGCGGGGAGCTGTTTTTT
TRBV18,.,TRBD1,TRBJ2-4,CASSPGDSKNIQYF,TGTGCCAGCTCACCTGGGGACAGCAAAAACATTCAGTACTTC
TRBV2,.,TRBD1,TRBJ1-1,CASRRDRTNTEAFF,TGTGCCAGCAGACGGGACAGGACGAACACTGAAGCTTTCTTT
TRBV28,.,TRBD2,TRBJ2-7,CASAVGIVSGRAGSYEQYF,TGTGCCAGCGCAGTCGGTATAGTTAGCGGGAGGGCCGGATCCTACGAGCAGTACTTC
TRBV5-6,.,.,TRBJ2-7,CASSLMDSEVERDF,TGTGCCAGCAGCTTGATGGACAGCGAGGTGGAGCGGGACTTC
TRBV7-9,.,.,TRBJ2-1,CASSCQDFSCPQFF,TGTGCCAGCAGCTGCCAGGACTTTAGTTGTCCGCAGTTCTTC
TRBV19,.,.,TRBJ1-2,CASWDKHGYGYTF,TGTGCCAGTTGGGATAAACACGGCTATGGCTACACCTTC
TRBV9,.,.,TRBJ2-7,CASSVEAVSSYEQYF,TGTGCCAGCAGCGTAGAGGCCGTCAGCTCCTACGAGCAGTACTTC
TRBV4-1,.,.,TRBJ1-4,CASSQAGTNEKLFF,TGCGCCAGCAGCCAAGCGGGAACTAATGAAAAACTGTTTTTT
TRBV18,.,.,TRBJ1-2,CASSPVLGETVGYTF,TGTGCCAGCTCACCAGTGTTAGGAGAAACGGTGGGCTACACCTTC
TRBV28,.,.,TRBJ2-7,CASSTGINEQYF,TGTGCCAGCAGTACCGGGATTAACGAGCAGTACTTC
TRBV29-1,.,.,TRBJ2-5,CSVAQGSWETQYF,TGCAGCGTTGCCCAGGGGTCATGGGAGACCCAGTACTTC
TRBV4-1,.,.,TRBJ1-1,CASSQAGQLNTEAFF,TGCGCCAGCAGCCAAGCTGGACAGCTGAACACTGAAGCTTTCTTT
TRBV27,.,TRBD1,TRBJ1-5,CASFDGDSGNQPQHF,TGTGCCAGCTTTGATGGGGACAGCGGAAATCAGCCCCAGCATTTT
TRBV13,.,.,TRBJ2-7,CASSSTNRRKDSYEQYF,TGTGCCAGCAGCTCTACAAACCGACGGAAGGATTCCTACGAGCAGTACTTC
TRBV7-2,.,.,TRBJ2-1,CASTDRGRDEQFF,TGTGCCAGCACCGACCGGGGGCGGGATGAGCAGTTCTTC
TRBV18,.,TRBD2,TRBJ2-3,CASSPLGTSYTDTQYF,TGTGCCAGCTCACCACTGGGGACTAGTTATACAGATACGCAGTATTTT
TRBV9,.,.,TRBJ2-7,CASSVALGAEQYF,TGTGCCAGCAGCGTAGCGCTTGGGGCGGAGCAGTACTTC
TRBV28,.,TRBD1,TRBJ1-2,CASSFSDRANGYTF,TGTGCCAGCAGTTTCTCCGACAGGGCGAATGGCTACACCTTC
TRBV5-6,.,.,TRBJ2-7,CASSRLRENEQYF,TGTGCCAGCAGCCGCCTTAGGGAAAACGAGCAGTACTTC